The 5 T cell receptor beta chains below all came from one sample that was sequenced in a study of blood T cells in healthy people across ages. Primers used in a second PCR of about 6 to 11 cycles were a sample-barcoded 5' primer and a J-beta primer mix. TCRdb ran MiXCR on the 5' RACE reads and lists one entry per CDR3 protein. This table holds hundreds of thousands of distinct CDR3 sequences, under 35% found once. The sample was blood. These receptors all come from a woman older than 75 in good health.

V usage is TRBV18 and J usage is TRBJ2-4, with TRBD2 matching over 8 bases. TRBJ2-5 matches the DNA end more closely, so the J call is doubtful. The CDR3 consists of 14 residues. CDR1 and CDR2 (germline): KGHSH, LQKENI. The DNA for the CDR3 is TGTGCCAGCGATCTTAGCGGGGTTCGGGAGACCCAGTACTTC. It yields the protein CASDLSGVRETQYF.

This clonotype has a count of ten or more. The chain has TRBV11-3 and TRBJ2-4; tentative D call: TRBD2 (7 bases). The CDR3 is 13 amino acids. Trimming took off 5 bases at V and 9 bases at J, with 14 bases between the two ends. Germline loops: CDR1 SGHNT, CDR2 YENEEA. Written as DNA, the CDR3 is TGTGCCAGCAGCCCTTCGGGGGGCGCCATTCAGTACTTC. This gives the protein CASSPSGGAIQYF.

There are many counts of this clonotype. A much larger clone differs by one base, so this may be a read error. The CDR3 protein is CASSLLRDRGRGEQYF. The CDR3 DNA reads TGTGCCAGCAGCTTACTTCGGGACAGGGGGCGAGGCGAGCAGTACTTC. The chain has TRBV7-8 and TRBJ2-7; TRBD1 agrees at 12 bases. V dropped 2 bases and J dropped 6; count of bases not matched to a gene: 8. This CDR3 spans 16 amino acids. Germline CDR1 SGHVS, CDR2 FQNEAQ.

The table lists this clonotype with a few counts. The chain is built from TRBV5-1 and TRBJ1-5; D gene uncertain. The V and J ends lost 0 bases and 5 bases respectively, with 6 bases between them. Germline CDR1 reads SGHRS; CDR2 reads YFSETQ. The CDR3 is 13 residues long. DNA of the CDR3: TGCGCCAGCAGCTTGGAAAGGGATCAGCCCCAGCATTTT. This sequence encodes CASSLERDQPQHF.

This clonotype was seen only a few times. The rearrangement joins TRBV6-2 or TRBV6-3 to TRBJ2-1; tentatively, D is TRBD2 (6 bases). Trimming removed 5 bases from V and 7 bases from J, with 24 bases in between. The CDR3 runs 17 residues. Germline loops: CDR1 MNHEY, CDR2 SVGEGT. CDR3 DNA: TGTGCCAGCAGTCCCGAAAGGGAGGCCCGGCTGCGAAATGAGCAGTTCTTC. Encoded protein: CASSPEREARLRNEQFF.